Given below is one T cell receptor beta chain in context. Its antigen is currently not known. No quality values exist for individual bases; no much larger clone is one base distant. Read against the paper, the sample's time point label means: baseline before first vaccination. Samples from vaccinated people were obtained from the UK trials COV001 and COV002, which included a single-blind randomized controlled phase 2/3 trial of AZD1222 (ChAdOx1 nCoV-19) in healthy adults. For TCRbeta chain sequencing, PBMC samples were collected from trial participants at day 0 and at day 28 after the second dose. This sample was included in a study of T cell responses to AZD1222 COVID-19 vaccine (dated by TCRdb to the early 2020s). Background on the whole study: Because spike-specific TCR depth and breadth did not differ between the two schedules, AZD1222 recipients who got a second dose at roughly 4 weeks were pooled with those who got a second dose at roughly 12 weeks. A total of about 230 trial participants underwent TCR sequencing, of whom some 210 received two doses of AZD1222 and around 25 received two doses of the MenACWY control vaccine. Enrollment into the trials was organized by age into subgroups of 18-55, 56-69 and 70-plus years, and those subgroups contained roughly 150, 30 and 60 TCR-sequenced participants, respectively. Results and caveats for the whole study, not just this receptor: Conclusions about previously exposed vaccinees are limited, since just a handful of AZD1222 recipients were seropositive for SARS-CoV-2 at baseline. Because no day 14 peak-response samples were available, repertoires were characterized only after the peak T cell response. Vaccine-associated CD4 TCRs spanned the whole spike protein, with dominant responses in regions 160-218 and 743-854. Participants were mostly white British, with more females than males. The authors suggested clonal diversity may have been underestimated. The 56-69-year group was small, and its depth increase did not reach significance, likely because of low power. Reportedly, close to half of the unique spike-specific TCRs recognized epitopes lying outside the regions that are mutated in the B.1.351 and B.1.1.7 variants. After two AZD1222 doses, both the breadth and the depth of spike-specific TCRs were significantly higher than at day 0 and than in MenACWY recipients.

The CDR3 regions of human TCRbeta chains were subjected to immunosequencing. From the authors' description of their analysis: Repertoire TCRs were checked for matches against a reference library of SARS-CoV-2-specific TCRs that had been generated using the MIRA antigen-specificity platform. Breadth was defined as the fraction of unique TCRs that were SARS-CoV-2-associated, and depth was defined as the fraction of total T cells that were SARS-CoV-2-associated. Using the MIRA data, each spike-specific TCR was assigned both to the spike region to which the TCR was reactive and to a CD4 or CD8 class. Log10-transformed breadth and depth values were compared by one-way ANOVA with Sidak's multiple comparisons tests. The table comes from immuneACCESS by way of TCRdb, which keeps in-frame sequences with V and J called. Part of the clones is missing from these tables; in studies checked, under half for an unresolved V gene and the rest for unknown reasons. For V, J and clone size, that table is used; D and trimming come from the DNA. Within this sample are roughly 70,000 clones, with around 84% of them counted one time only. The ten top clones hold around 21% of the sample.

V loses 0 bases of germline sequence and J loses 0 bases, and the interval between the two ends is 6 bases. CDR1 MNHEY and CDR2 SVGAGI are derived from the germline V gene. Taken from cysteine to phenylalanine, the CDR3 has 14 residues. The only DNA kept is the CDR3, 42 bases in frame from the first base. The chain employs TRBV6-5 and TRBJ2-7; the D gene cannot be resolved reliably. Sequenced here: peripheral blood, sampled on day 0 of AZD1222 vaccination. This clonotype was obtained from an adult in good health. The CDR3 in this case is CASSYSGDSYEQYF. The DNA reads TGTGCCAGCAGTTACTCAGGCGACTCCTACGAGCAGTACTTC.